This T cell receptor beta chain was identified in a study of shared clonotypes between healthy human individuals. The authors ran the assay at deep level. The table came from immunoSEQ multiplex PCR; TCRdb's copy has only in-frame clones and leaves some out. The sample lists 2 million to 2.5 million clones, 80% to 95% occurring once. V was clipped by 5 bases and J by 8 bases, with 13 bases between them. Germline V gives CDR1 SGHTA, CDR2 FQGNSA. This CDR3 is 12 amino acids long. This chain links TRBV7-2 with TRBJ2-7; D unclear. The sample comprised naive CD4+ T cells from PBMCs. Indicated subset: CD45RA+ positively selected. The sequence came from a man younger than 35 in good health. Some clones in this sample may be carry-over from other donors' samples. The DNA for the CDR3 is TGTGCCAGCAGCCATGTCCCATCCCAGCAGTACTTC. This gives the protein CASSHVPSQQYF. The entire variable domain, with the rest obtained from reference TRBV7-2 and TRBJ2-7, is as follows: GAGVSQSPSNKVTEKGKDVELRCDPISGHTALYWYRQSLGQGLEFLIYFQGNSAPDKSGLPSDRFSAERTGGSVSTLTIQRTQQEDSAVYLCASSHVPSQQYFGPGTRLTVT.